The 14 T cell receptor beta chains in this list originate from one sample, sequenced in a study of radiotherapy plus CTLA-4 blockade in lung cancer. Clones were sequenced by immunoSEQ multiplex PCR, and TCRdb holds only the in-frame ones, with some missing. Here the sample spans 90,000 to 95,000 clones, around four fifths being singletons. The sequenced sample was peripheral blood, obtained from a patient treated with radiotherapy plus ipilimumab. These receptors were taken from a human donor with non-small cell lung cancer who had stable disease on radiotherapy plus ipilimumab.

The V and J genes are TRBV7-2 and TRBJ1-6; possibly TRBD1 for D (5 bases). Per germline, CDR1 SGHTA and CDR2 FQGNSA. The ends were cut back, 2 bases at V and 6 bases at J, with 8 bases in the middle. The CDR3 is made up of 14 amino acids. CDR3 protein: CASSLYGTNSPLHF. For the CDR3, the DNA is TGTGCCAGCAGCTTATATGGGACTAATTCACCCCTCCACTTT. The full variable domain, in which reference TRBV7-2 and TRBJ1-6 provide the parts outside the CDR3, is GAGVSQSPSNKVTEKGKDVELRCDPISGHTALYWYRQSLGQGLEFLIYFQGNSAPDKSGLPSDRFSAERTGGSVSTLTIQRTQQEDSAVYLCASSLYGTNSPLHFGNGTRLTVT.

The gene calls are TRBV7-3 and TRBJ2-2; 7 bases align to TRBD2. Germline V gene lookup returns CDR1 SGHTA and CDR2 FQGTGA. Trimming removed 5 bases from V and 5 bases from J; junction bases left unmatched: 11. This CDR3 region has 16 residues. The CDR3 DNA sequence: TGTGCCAGCAGCCCCCAAGGAGCGGGAATAACCGGGGAGCTGTTTTTT. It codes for CASSPQGAGITGELFF.

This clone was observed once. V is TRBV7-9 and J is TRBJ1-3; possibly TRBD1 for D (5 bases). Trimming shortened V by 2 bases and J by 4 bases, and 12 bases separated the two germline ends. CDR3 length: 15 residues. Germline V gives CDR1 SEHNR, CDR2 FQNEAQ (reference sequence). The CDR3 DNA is TGTGCCAGCAGCTTAATCCAGGGTTGGGGAAACACCATATATTTT. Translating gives CASSLIQGWGNTIYF. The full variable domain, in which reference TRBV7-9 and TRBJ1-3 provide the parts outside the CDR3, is DTGVSQNPRHKITKRGQNVTFRCDPISEHNRLYWYRQTLGQGPEFLTYFQNEAQLEKSRLLSDRFSAERPKGSFSTLEIQRTEQGDSAMYLCASSLIQGWGNTIYFGEGSWLTVV.

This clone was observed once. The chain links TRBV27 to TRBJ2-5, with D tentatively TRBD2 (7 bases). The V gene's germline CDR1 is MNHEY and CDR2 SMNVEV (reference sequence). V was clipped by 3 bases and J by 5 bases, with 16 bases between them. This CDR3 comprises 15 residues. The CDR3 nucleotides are TGTGCCAGCAGTTTGGGGGCGGGGGAGGCGGAGACCCAGTACTTC. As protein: CASSLGAGEAETQYF.

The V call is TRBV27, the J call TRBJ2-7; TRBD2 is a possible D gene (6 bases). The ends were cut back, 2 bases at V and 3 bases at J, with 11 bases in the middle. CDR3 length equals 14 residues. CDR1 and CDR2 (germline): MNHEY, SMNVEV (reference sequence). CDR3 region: CASSLTGSDYEQYF. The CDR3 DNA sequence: TGTGCCAGCAGTTTAACCGGGAGCGACTACGAGCAGTACTTC.

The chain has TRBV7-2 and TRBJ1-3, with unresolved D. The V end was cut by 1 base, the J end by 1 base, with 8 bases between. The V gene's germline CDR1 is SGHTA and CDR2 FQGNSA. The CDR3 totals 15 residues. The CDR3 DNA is TGTGCCAGCAGCTTAGATAGGAATTCTGGAAACACCATATATTTT. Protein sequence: CASSLDRNSGNTIYF.

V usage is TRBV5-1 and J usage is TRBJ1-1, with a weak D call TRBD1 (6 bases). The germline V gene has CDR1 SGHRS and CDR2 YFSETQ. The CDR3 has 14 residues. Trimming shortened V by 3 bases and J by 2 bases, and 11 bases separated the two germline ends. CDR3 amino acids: CASSWTVYNTEAFF. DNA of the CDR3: TGCGCCAGCAGCTGGACAGTTTATAACACTGAAGCTTTCTTT.

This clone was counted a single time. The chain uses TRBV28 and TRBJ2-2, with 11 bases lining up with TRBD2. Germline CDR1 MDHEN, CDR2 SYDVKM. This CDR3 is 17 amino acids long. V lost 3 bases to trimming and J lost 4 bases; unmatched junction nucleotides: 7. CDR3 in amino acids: CASSFSGGASGTGELFF. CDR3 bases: TGTGCCAGCAGTTTTAGCGGGGGGGCCTCGGGCACCGGGGAGCTGTTTTTT.

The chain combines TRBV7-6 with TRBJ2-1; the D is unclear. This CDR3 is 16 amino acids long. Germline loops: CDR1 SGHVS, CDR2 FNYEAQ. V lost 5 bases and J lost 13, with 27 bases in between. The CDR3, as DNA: TGTGCCAGCAGCCGACCCGCGGCTGCGGCCTCCCTAGGTCAGTTCTTC. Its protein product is CASSRPAAAASLGQFF.

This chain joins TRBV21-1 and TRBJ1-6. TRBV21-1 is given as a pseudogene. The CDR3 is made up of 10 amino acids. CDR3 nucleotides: TGTGCCAGCAGCAAGGGTCCCCTCCACTTT. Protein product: CASSKGPLHF.

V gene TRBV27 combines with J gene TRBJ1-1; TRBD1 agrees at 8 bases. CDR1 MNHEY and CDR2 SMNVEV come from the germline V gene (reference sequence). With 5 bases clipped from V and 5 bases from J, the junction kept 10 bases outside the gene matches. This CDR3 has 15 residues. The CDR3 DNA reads TGTGCCAGCAGTCTTCCTGACAGGGGCAGGACTGAAGCTTTCTTT. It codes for CASSLPDRGRTEAFF.

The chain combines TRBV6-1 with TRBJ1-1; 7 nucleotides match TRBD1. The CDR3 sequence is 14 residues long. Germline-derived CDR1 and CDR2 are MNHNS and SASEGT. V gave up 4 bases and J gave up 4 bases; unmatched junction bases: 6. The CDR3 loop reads CASSGQGGATEAFF. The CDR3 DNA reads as TGTGCCAGCAGTGGACAGGGTGGTGCCACTGAAGCTTTCTTT.

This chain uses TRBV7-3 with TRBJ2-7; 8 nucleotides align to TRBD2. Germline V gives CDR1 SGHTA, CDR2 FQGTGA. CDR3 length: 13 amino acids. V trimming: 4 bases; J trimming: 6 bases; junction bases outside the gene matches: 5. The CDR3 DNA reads TGTGCCAGCAGCTCTGCGGGGGGTCGCGAGCAGTACTTC. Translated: CASSSAGGREQYF.

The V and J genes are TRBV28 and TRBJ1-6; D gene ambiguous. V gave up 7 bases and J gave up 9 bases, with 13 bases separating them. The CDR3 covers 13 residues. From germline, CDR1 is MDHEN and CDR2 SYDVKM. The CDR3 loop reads CASTTVTGSPLHF. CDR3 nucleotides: TGTGCCAGCACGACCGTAACCGGTTCACCCCTCCACTTT.